This TCR beta chain was sequenced during a study of CD8 T cells in Susac syndrome. The study's findings and limits: Among active patients and in TEMRA cells, CD8+ clonal expansion in Susac reached its peak.

Random hexamers served to reverse transcribe about 0.45 to 1 ug RNA. TCRdb re-called the immunoSEQ multiplex PCR reads with MiXCR, one entry per CDR3 protein. The sample consists of about 190,000 distinct CDR3 sequences, approximately 95% of them appearing once. Trimming took off 4 bases at V and 7 bases at J, with 14 bases between the two ends. CDR1 is LNHDA, CDR2 SQIVND, per germline (reference sequence). The length of the CDR3 is 15 residues. As to this clonotype: Its antigen remains unidentified.

The sample comprised CD8+ T cells from PBMCs. The receptor was derived from a human donor with Susac syndrome. The chain recombines TRBV19 with TRBJ1-6; TRBD1 might be the D (5 bases). The CDR3 reads CASSSFETVNSPLHF. The CDR3 nucleotides read TGTGCCAGTAGTAGCTTCGAGACAGTAAATTCACCCCTCCACTTT.